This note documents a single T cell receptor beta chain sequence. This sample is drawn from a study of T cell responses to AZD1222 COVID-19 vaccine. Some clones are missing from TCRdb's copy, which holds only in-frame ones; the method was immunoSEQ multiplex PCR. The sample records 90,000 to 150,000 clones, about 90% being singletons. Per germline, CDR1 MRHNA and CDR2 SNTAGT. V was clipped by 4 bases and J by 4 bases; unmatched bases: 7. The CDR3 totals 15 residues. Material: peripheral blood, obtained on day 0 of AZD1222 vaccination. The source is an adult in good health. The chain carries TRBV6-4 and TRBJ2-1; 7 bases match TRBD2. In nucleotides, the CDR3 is TGTGCCAGCAGTGGGACTAGTACTCGGTACAATGAGCAGTTCTTC. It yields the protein CASSGTSTRYNEQFF.